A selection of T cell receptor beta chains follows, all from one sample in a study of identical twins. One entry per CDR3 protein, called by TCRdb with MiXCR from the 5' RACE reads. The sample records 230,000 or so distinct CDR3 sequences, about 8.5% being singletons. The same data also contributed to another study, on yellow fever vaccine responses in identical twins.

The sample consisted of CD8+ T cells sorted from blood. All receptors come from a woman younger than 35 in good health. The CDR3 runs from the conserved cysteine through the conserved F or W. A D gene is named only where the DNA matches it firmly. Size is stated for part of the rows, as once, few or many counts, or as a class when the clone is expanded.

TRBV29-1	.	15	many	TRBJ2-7	TGCAGCGTTTCCACTGACAGGGACTCCCTCTACGAGCAGTACTTC	CSVSTDRDSLYEQYF
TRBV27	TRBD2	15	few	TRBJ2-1	TGTGCCAGCAGGACTCGCGGGGGGGACTACAATGAGCAGTTCTTC	CASRTRGGDYNEQFF
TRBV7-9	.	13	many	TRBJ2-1	TGTGCCAGCAGCTTTAGCGAGACTGGTGAGCAGTTCTTC	CASSFSETGEQFF
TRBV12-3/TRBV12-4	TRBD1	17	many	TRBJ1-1	TGTGCCAGCTCCCCCCCGGGACAGGGGTATAGGAACACTGAAGCTTTCTTT	CASSPPGQGYRNTEAFF
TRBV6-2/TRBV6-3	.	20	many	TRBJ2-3	TGTGCCAGCAGCTCTTTTGCGGGGGCCGTACTCAGTAGTAGCACAGATACGCAGTATTTT	CASSSFAGAVLSSSTDTQYF
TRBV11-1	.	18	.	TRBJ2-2	TGTGCCAGCAGCTATAAAACCTTGACGGAGACGGACACCGGGGAGCTGTTTTTT	CASSYKTLTETDTGELFF
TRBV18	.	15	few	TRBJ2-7	TGTGCCAGCTCACCCACCTGGGCCGAAACCTACGAGCAGTACTTC	CASSPTWAETYEQYF
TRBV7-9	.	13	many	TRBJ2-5	TGTGCCAGCAGCTCCGAGGACCAAGAGACCCAGTACTTC	CASSSEDQETQYF
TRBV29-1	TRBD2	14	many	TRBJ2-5	TGCAGCGGCCTGGGACTAGCGGTTTCAGAGACCCAGTACTTC	CSGLGLAVSETQYF
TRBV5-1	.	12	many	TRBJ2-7	TGCGCCAGCAGCCCAGGGGAATACGAGCAGTACTTC	CASSPGEYEQYF
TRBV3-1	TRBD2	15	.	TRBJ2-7	TGTGCCTGCAGCTTCGGGACTAGCGGAAACTACGAGCAGTACTTC	CACSFGTSGNYEQYF
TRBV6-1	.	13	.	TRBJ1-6	TGTGCCAGCACGCCGGGTAGTAATTCACCCCTCCACTTT	CASTPGSNSPLHF
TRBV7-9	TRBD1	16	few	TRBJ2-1	TGTGCCAGCAGCTCTCCTGGACAGGAACCCTACAATGAGCAGTTCTTC	CASSSPGQEPYNEQFF
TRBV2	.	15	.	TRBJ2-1	TGTGCCAGCCCCGAGGGTACCCGCCGGGACAATGAGCAGTTCTTC	CASPEGTRRDNEQFF
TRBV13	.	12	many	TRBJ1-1	TGTGCCAGCAGCTCAGGGATCGCTGAAGCTTTCTTT	CASSSGIAEAFF
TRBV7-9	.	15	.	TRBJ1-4	TGTGCCAGCACCGGGCAGGGGTCAGCTAATGAAAAACTGTTTTTT	CASTGQGSANEKLFF
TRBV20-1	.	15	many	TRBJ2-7	TGCAGTGCCGACGGGACTCCTAACCAGTTTTACGAGCAGTACTTC	CSADGTPNQFYEQYF
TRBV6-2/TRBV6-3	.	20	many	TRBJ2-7	TGTGCCAGCACCTCCATTAGGGGCGACAGAATTTTGCAAAGCCCCTACGAGCAGTACTTC	CASTSIRGDRILQSPYEQYF
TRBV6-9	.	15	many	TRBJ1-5	TGTGCCAGCAGTTACGGGGGGGGGGGTAGTCAGCCCCAGCATTTT	CASSYGGGGSQPQHF
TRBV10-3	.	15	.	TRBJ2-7	TGTGCCATCAGCGACCGGGACTCCGAGACCTACGAGCAGTACTTC	CAISDRDSETYEQYF
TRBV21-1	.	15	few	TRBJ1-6	TGTGCCAGCAGCAAAGATGGCCGGTATAATTCACCCCTCCACTTT	CASSKDGRYNSPLHF
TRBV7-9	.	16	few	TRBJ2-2	TGTGCCAGCAGCTTAGCAGGGCCCGCGAACACCGGGGAGCTGTTTTTT	CASSLAGPANTGELFF
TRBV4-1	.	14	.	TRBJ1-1	TGCGCCAGCAGCCAAGACCCTACCGGCCCTAAAGCTTTCTTT	CASSQDPTGPKAFF
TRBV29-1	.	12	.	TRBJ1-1	TGCAGCGTTGTAGACACAAACACTGAAGCTTTCTTT	CSVVDTNTEAFF
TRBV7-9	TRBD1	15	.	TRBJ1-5	TGTGCCAGCAGCTTAGGGGGACAGGGACTTCAGCCCCAGCATTTT	CASSLGGQGLQPQHF
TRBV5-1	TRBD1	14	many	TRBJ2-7	TGCGCCAGCAGCTTGGGGACAGGATTCTACGAGCAGTACTTC	CASSLGTGFYEQYF
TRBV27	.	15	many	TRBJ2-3	TGTGCCAGCAGTTTCGGGGGCCTGGCCACAGATACGCAGTATTTT	CASSFGGLATDTQYF
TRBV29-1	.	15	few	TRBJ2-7	TGCAGCTCGCGGGCTAGGAGGAACCAAATCTACGAGCAGTACTTC	CSSRARRNQIYEQYF
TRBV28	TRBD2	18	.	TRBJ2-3	TGTGCCAGCAGTTTGTGGACTAGCGGGAGCGGGCTCGAAGATACGCAGTATTTT	CASSLWTSGSGLEDTQYF
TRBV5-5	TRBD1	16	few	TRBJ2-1	TGTGCCAGCAGCTTGGGGGGGACAGGGACCTACAATGAGCAGTTCTTC	CASSLGGTGTYNEQFF